These 10 T cell receptor beta chains originate from one sample sequenced in a study of T cell repertoires in cytomegalovirus infection. TCRdb fed the reads into MiXCR, producing one record per CDR3 protein. Seen here are 450,000 to 650,000 distinct CDR3 sequences, about 25% observed once, and the top ten hold over 10%. The sample consisted of PBMCs. The receptor source for this set is a human donor in good health (CMV status not recorded). Some clones in this sample may be carry-over from other donors' samples.

The chain employs TRBV7-8 and TRBJ2-3; D is uncertain. Germline V lookup: CDR1 SGHVS, CDR2 FQNEAQ. The CDR3 covers 15 residues. Trimming left V 1 base short and J 6 bases short, with 14 bases between. CDR3 in amino acids: CASSLESRVEDTQYF. CDR3 in DNA: TGTGCCAGCAGCTTAGAGTCTAGAGTCGAGGATACGCAGTATTTT.

This clonotype was seen repeatedly, ten times or more. The V gene is TRBV7-2, the J gene TRBJ2-5; D might be TRBD2 (6 bases). Trimming took off 5 bases at V and 2 bases at J, with 12 bases between the two ends. Germline V gene sequence: CDR1 SGHTA, CDR2 FQGNSA. This CDR3 spans 14 amino acids. The CDR3 protein is CASSVSGPQETQYF. DNA for the CDR3: TGTGCCAGCAGCGTTAGCGGTCCTCAAGAGACCCAGTACTTC.

The chain employs TRBV20-1 and TRBJ2-7; D may be TRBD2 (6 bases). The germline CDR1 and CDR2 sequences are DFQATT and SNEGSKA (reference sequence). CDR3 length: 13 residues. Trimming removed 1 base from V and 4 bases from J, with 11 bases in between. The CDR3 region has the DNA TGCAGTGCTAGAGGGTCGGCGGGGTACGAGCAGTACTTC. Translation gives CSARGSAGYEQYF.

J is TRBJ1-2 and V is TRBV7-9; TRBD1 might be the D (5 bases). CDR3 length: 15 amino acids. V was pared by 1 base and J by 5 bases, with 14 bases between. Germline V gives CDR1 SEHNR, CDR2 FQNEAQ (reference sequence). In nucleotides, the CDR3 is TGTGCCAGCAGCTTAGAAGGGACCGGCGGTTATGGCTACACCTTC. Protein product: CASSLEGTGGYGYTF.

This clonotype was recorded a few times. CDR3: CASSLGAGLAGKGEQFF. The CDR3 coding sequence is TGTGCCAGCAGCTTAGGGGCCGGGCTAGCGGGTAAGGGTGAGCAGTTCTTC. This chain joins TRBV11-3 and TRBJ2-1; 8 nucleotides align to TRBD2. V lost 1 base and J lost 9; bases outside the gene matches: 14. Germline V gene data show CDR1 as SGHNT and CDR2 as YENEEA. The CDR3 covers 17 residues. The complete variable domain, with remaining parts taken from reference TRBV11-3 and TRBJ2-1, reads EAGVVQSPRYKIIEKKQPVAFWCNPISGHNTLYWYLQNLGQGPELLIRYENEEAVDDSQLPKDRFSAERLKGVDSTLKIQPAELGDSAVYLCASSLGAGLAGKGEQFFGPGTRLTVL.

V is TRBV6-2 or TRBV6-3 and J is TRBJ2-2; 7 nucleotides match TRBD2. The germline gives CDR1 MNHEY, CDR2 SVGEGT. CDR3 length: 20 residues. V lost 1 base to trimming and J lost 6 bases; unmatched junction nucleotides: 20. CDR3 region: CASSYYGRSTSRWGAGELFF. DNA of the CDR3: TGTGCCAGCAGTTACTACGGCAGATCGACTAGCAGGTGGGGAGCCGGGGAGCTGTTTTTT.

The chain couples TRBV4-2 to TRBJ1-2, with TRBD1 identical over 11 bases. Germline CDR1 LGHNA, CDR2 YNFKEQ. CDR3 length: 16 residues. Trimming removed 0 bases from V and 4 bases from J; junction bases left unmatched: 4. The CDR3 sequence: CASSQEGTGGLYGYTF. The CDR3 bases are TGTGCCAGCAGCCAAGAAGGGACAGGGGGTCTCTATGGCTACACCTTC.

This clonotype was detected a few times. The chain has TRBV11-2 and TRBJ2-3; a weak D match, TRBD2 (5 bases). Germline lookup yields CDR1 SGHAT and CDR2 FQNNGV. The CDR3 contains 14 residues. V lost 5 bases and J lost 4, with 13 bases in between. The DNA of the CDR3 is TGTGCCAGCAGCAGAGGGCCAGCGCCAGATACGCAGTATTTT. It translates to CASSRGPAPDTQYF. Full variable domain (rest looked up from reference TRBV11-2 and TRBJ2-3): EAGVAQSPRYKIIEKRQSVAFWCNPISGHATLYWYQQILGQGPKLLIQFQNNGVVDDSQLPKDRFSAERLKGVDSTLKIQPAKLEDSAVYLCASSRGPAPDTQYFGPGTRLTVL.

This clonotype showed up many times. The chain joins TRBV7-8 to TRBJ2-1; 7 bases align to TRBD2. This CDR3 region has 15 residues. After removal of 3 bases from V and 0 bases from J, the junction contained 2 bases not matched to a gene. Germline CDR1 reads SGHVS; CDR2 reads FQNEAQ. The CDR3 reads CASSFASGSYNEQFF. The CDR3 DNA is TGTGCCAGCAGCTTCGCTAGCGGCTCCTACAATGAGCAGTTCTTC.

This sequence joins TRBV7-8 and TRBJ2-7, with D tentatively TRBD1 (5 bases). Trimming took off 2 bases at V and 4 bases at J, with 12 bases between the two ends. This CDR3 region has 14 residues. Germline lookup yields CDR1 SGHVS and CDR2 FQNEAQ. The CDR3 protein is CASSLIRQPYEQYF. The CDR3 DNA sequence: TGTGCCAGCAGCTTAATAAGACAGCCGTACGAGCAGTACTTC. Variable domain in full (rest from reference TRBV7-8 and TRBJ2-7): GAGVSQSPRYKVAKRGQDVALRCDPISGHVSLFWYQQALGQGPEFLTYFQNEAQLDKSGLPSDRFFAERPEGSVSTLKIQRTQQEDSAVYLCASSLIRQPYEQYFGPGTRLTVT.